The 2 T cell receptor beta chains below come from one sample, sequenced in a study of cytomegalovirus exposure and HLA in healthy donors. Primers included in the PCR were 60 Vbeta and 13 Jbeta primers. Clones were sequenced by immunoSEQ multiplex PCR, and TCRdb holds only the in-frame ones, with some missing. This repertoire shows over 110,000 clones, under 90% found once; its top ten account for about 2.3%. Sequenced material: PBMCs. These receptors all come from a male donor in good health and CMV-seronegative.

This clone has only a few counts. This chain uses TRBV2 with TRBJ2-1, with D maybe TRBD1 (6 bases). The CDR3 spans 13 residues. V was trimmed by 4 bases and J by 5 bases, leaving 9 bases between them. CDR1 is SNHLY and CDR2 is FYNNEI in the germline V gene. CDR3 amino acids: CASSVTGNNEQFF. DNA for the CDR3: TGTGCCAGCAGTGTGACAGGAAACAATGAGCAGTTCTTC.

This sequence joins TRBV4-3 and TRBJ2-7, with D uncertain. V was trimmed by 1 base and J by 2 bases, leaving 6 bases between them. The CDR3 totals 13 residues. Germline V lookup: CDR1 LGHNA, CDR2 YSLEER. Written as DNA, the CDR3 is TGCGCCAGCAGCCAAGGGCAGACCTACGAGCAGTACTTC. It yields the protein CASSQGQTYEQYF.